The next 8 T cell receptor beta chains were all read from a single sample in a study of blood T cells in healthy people across ages. Alongside a J-beta primer mix, a sample-barcoded 5' primer served in a second PCR lasting 7 to 11 cycles. Each CDR3 protein is one row after TCRdb ran MiXCR on the 5' RACE reads. The sample records 1.5 million to 2 million distinct CDR3 sequences, under 30% being singletons. Sequenced input: blood. These receptors all come from a woman aged 30 to 39 in good health.

The CDR3 reads CASSQEWDNLETQYF. DNA of the CDR3: TGCGCCAGCAGCCAAGAATGGGACAACCTAGAGACCCAGTACTTC. The chain carries TRBV4-3 and TRBJ2-5; tentative D call: TRBD1 (6 bases). The V end lost 0 bases, the J end lost 4 bases, and 12 bases lay between the germline ends. The CDR3 extends over 15 amino acids. Germline loops: CDR1 LGHNA, CDR2 YSLEER.

This chain links TRBV27 with TRBJ2-1; 12 nucleotides agree with TRBD2. The V and J ends lost 6 bases and 5 bases, in that order; junction bases with no gene match: 5. The CDR3 is 15 amino acids. The V gene's germline CDR1 is MNHEY and CDR2 SMNVEV (reference sequence). The CDR3 loop reads CASRAPSGGDNEQFF. In nucleotides, the CDR3 is TGTGCCAGCAGAGCTCCTAGCGGGGGGGACAATGAGCAGTTCTTC.

This clonotype was recorded at least ten times. The rearrangement links TRBV9 to TRBJ1-2; 8 bases map to TRBD1. The V gene's germline CDR1 is SGDLS and CDR2 YYNGEE. The V gene end was trimmed by 5 bases and the J gene end by 8 bases; junction bases not matched to a gene: 2. The CDR3 contains 11 residues. CDR3 sequence reads: CASSDRGGYTF. CDR3 sequence (DNA): TGTGCCAGCAGTGACAGGGGCGGCTACACCTTC.

For the CDR3, the DNA is TGCAGCGCAGGTCAGGTCCCCGGGGAGCTGTTTTTT. It specifies CSAGQVPGELFF. J is TRBJ2-2 and V is TRBV29-1, with D hard to call. CDR1 is SQVTM, CDR2 ANQGSEA, per germline. Trimming removed 7 bases at V and 6 bases at J, with 12 bases between. The length of the CDR3 is 12 residues.

This clonotype has more than one count but fewer than ten. One end of the junction does not line up with germline, which may come from a read error. The J gene is TRBJ2-6, the V gene TRBV12-3 or TRBV12-4; D assignment may be TRBD1 or TRBD2 (5 bases each). The CDR3 runs to 15 residues. In nucleotides, the CDR3 is TGTGCCAGCAGGGCAACTAGATCTGGGGCCAACGTCCGGACTTTC. It translates to CASRATRSGANVRTF.

The chain employs TRBV6-1 and TRBJ2-7, with D perhaps matching TRBD2 (6 bases). This CDR3 contains 12 residues. V shed 8 bases and J shed 9 bases, with 17 bases lying between them. Germline lookup yields CDR1 MNHNS and CDR2 SASEGT. CDR3 coding DNA: TGTGCCAGCTCTTCGACGGGGGTGGGGCAGTACTTC. Its translation is CASSSTGVGQYF.

With regard to this clonotype: One end of the junction varies from germline; a read error may be responsible. This rearrangement joins TRBV12-3 or TRBV12-4 to TRBJ2-3; D is unclear. CDR3 length: 16 residues. The chain's CDR3 is CASSLFIGVSTDAQYF. CDR3 DNA sequence: TGTGCCAGCAGTTTATTTATCGGAGTTAGCACAGATGCGCAGTATTTT.

The genes are TRBV7-9 and TRBJ2-5; D may correspond to TRBD1 or TRBD2 (5 bases each). The CDR3 extends over 15 amino acids. The V gene's germline CDR1 is SEHNR and CDR2 FQNEAQ (reference sequence). V shed 2 bases and J shed 5 bases, with 15 bases lying between them. The CDR3 nucleotides are TGTGCCAGCAGCTTACGAGGGGAGTTTGGGGAGACCCAGTACTTC. Translating it yields CASSLRGEFGETQYF.